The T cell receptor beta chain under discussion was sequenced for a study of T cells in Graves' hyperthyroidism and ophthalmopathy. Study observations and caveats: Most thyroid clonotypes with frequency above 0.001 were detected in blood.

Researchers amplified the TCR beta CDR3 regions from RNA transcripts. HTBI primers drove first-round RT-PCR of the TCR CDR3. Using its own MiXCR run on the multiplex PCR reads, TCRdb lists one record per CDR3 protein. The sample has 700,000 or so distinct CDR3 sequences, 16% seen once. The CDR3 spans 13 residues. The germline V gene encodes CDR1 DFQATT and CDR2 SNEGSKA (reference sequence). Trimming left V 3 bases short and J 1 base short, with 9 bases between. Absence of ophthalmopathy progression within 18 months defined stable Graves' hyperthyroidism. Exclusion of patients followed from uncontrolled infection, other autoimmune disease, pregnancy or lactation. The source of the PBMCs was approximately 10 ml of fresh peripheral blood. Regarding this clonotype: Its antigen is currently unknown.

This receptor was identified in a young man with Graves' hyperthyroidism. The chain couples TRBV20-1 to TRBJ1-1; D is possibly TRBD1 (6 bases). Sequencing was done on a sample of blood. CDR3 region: CSARTGQNTEAFF. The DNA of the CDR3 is TGCAGTGCTAGGACGGGACAGAACACTGAAGCTTTCTTT.